This is a list of T cell receptor beta chains from one sample in a study of CD8+ T cells in alopecia areata. Clones were sequenced by immunoSEQ multiplex PCR, and TCRdb holds only the in-frame ones, with some missing. The table lists about 110,000 clones, approximately 60% of them singletons. The sequencing input was CD8+ T cells sorted from blood. These receptors all come from a human donor in good health. Both conserved end residues are part of each CDR3. A D gene is named only where the DNA matches it firmly. For some rows the clone size is stated as once, few or many, or as a class when expanded; others skip it.

clone_size	cdr3_length	j_call	v_call	d_call	cdr3_aa	cdr3_nt
once	11	TRBJ2-2	TRBV30	.	CAWSSTGELFF	TGTGCCTGGAGCAGCACCGGGGAGCTGTTTTTT
.	11	TRBJ1-2	TRBV27	.	CATIQGGGYTF	TGTGCCACCATCCAGGGCGGTGGCTACACCTTC
.	17	TRBJ1-5	TRBV5-1	.	CASSLGGTFDSNQPQHF	TGCGCCAGCAGCTTGGGTGGGACGTTTGATAGCAATCAGCCCCAGCATTTT
.	16	TRBJ2-6	TRBV7-9	.	CASGLPSRSGANVLTF	TGTGCCAGCGGATTACCATCCCGCTCTGGGGCCAACGTCCTGACTTTC
few	15	TRBJ1-3	TRBV9	.	CASSVDTASGNTIYF	TGTGCCAGCAGCGTAGACACCGCCTCTGGAAACACCATATATTTT
few	13	TRBJ2-5	TRBV29-1	TRBD1	CSVVGDREETQYF	TGCAGCGTTGTAGGGGACAGGGAGGAGACCCAGTACTTC
.	14	TRBJ1-1	TRBV4-1	TRBD1	CASTEGTGKTEAFF	TGCGCCAGCACCGAGGGGACAGGGAAAACTGAAGCTTTCTTT
.	14	TRBJ2-1	TRBV19	.	CASSTRGFYNEQFF	TGTGCCAGTAGTACCCGGGGGTTCTACAATGAGCAGTTCTTC
.	14	TRBJ1-5	TRBV28	.	CASSSGGYNQPQHF	TGTGCCAGCAGTTCCGGGGGCTACAATCAGCCCCAGCATTTT
few	13	TRBJ1-5	TRBV7-8	.	CASSQYSNQPQHF	TGTGCCAGCAGCCAATATAGCAATCAGCCCCAGCATTTT
once	14	TRBJ2-2	TRBV30	TRBD1	CAWSWTGATGELFF	TGTGCCTGGAGTTGGACAGGGGCCACCGGGGAGCTGTTTTTT
.	12	TRBJ1-5	TRBV13	.	CASSLEGQPQHF	TGTGCCAGCAGCTTAGAAGGTCAGCCCCAGCATTTT
few	14	TRBJ2-1	TRBV7-6	TRBD2	CASSLAGSNNEQFF	TGTGCCAGCAGCCTAGCGGGGTCGAACAATGAGCAGTTCTTC
.	15	TRBJ1-1	TRBV7-6	TRBD1	CASSSGQGRNTEAFF	TGTGCCAGCAGCTCTGGACAGGGAAGGAACACTGAAGCTTTCTTT
.	13	TRBJ1-2	TRBV5-8	TRBD1	CASSRPGQGGYTF	TGTGCCAGCAGCCGGCCGGGACAGGGCGGCTACACCTTC